Below, one TCR beta chain is given with its context. Its antigen is as yet unknown. The authors made the TRB cDNA libraries by 5' RACE using UMI labels. TCRdb reworked the 5' RACE reads into one entry per CDR3 protein, no DNA. This sample's table has tens of thousands of distinct CDR3 sequences. This sample was taken from a study of CXCR3-negative and CXCR3-positive naive CD8 T cells. Background on the study: Overall TRB read output was some 140 million, and each library contained about 1.5 +/- 0.3 million reads. Study-wide points: In CXCR3-positive naive cells, the TRB CDR3s were more hydrophobic than in CXCR3-negative naive cells.

CDR1 SGHDN and CDR2 FVKESK come from the germline V gene. This CDR3 comprises 19 residues. The rearrangement joins TRBV14 to TRBJ2-1; the D gene TCRdb calls, TRBD2, cannot be checked with no DNA. The clonotype was recovered from a human donor in good health. Some clones in this sample may be carry-over from other donors' samples. What was sequenced was naive CXCR3+ CD8+ T cells from blood. The subset: CD45RO-CCR7+CD27+CD95- naive CD8+ T cells expressing CXCR3 (TNR3+). CDR3 amino acids: CASSPWTSGGGNSYNEQFF.